The clone carrying this TCR beta chain is a singleton in its sample. TCR beta sequencing was performed on blood CD8+ and CD4+ T cells. Isolation of CD8+ and CD4+ T cells was performed negatively, whereas enrichment of TEMRA cells was done by FACS. This CDR3 spans 15 amino acids. CDR1 SNHLY and CDR2 FYNNEI come from the germline V gene. J gave up 2 bases and V 1 base, and 2 bases lay outside the gene matches. This specimen belongs to a study of CD8 T cells in Susac syndrome. RNA amounts of roughly 0.45 to 1 ug underwent reverse transcription with random hexamers. Amplification of TCR beta CDR3 used immunoSEQ multiplex PCR across 54 Vbeta and 13 Jbeta. Each CDR3 protein is one row after TCRdb ran MiXCR on the immunoSEQ multiplex PCR reads. Here the sample spans 200,000 or so distinct CDR3 sequences, about 96% being singletons.

This sequence joins TRBV2 and TRBJ1-2, with TRBD1 identical over 9 bases. Sequencing was carried out using CD4+ T cells from PBMCs. This receptor was obtained from a human donor with multiple sclerosis. The CDR3 sequence is CASSEGQGGNYGYTF. For the CDR3, the DNA is TGTGCCAGCAGTGAAGGACAGGGGGGCAACTATGGCTACACCTTC.